What follows are 14 T cell receptor beta chains derived from one specimen sequenced in a study of tissue T cells after allogeneic stem cell transplantation. Here immunoSEQ multiplex PCR was the method, and the copy in TCRdb shows in-frame clones only, minus some. Of about 4,000 clones in the sample, more than 40% were seen once. The time point denotes: mouse harvest day 14 after allogeneic transplant. Each mouse received 10^7 T-cell-depleted marrow cells plus 10^6 splenic CD5+ T cells by tail vein. Input material: gut tissue. These receptors were obtained from a female BALB/c mouse given C57BL/6 T cells with graft-versus-host disease after an allogeneic hematopoietic cell transplant.

In this sample, this clone turned up a few times. The genes are named according to mouse. With the read ending 1 residue before the CDR3 end, the germline J gene is used to fill in that end. This sequence joins TRBV26 and TRBJ2-2; D is uncertain. The CDR3 totals 14 residues. The germline CDR1 and CDR2 sequences are KGHPV and FQNQEV (reference sequence). Trimming left V 2 bases short and J 5 bases short, with 9 bases between. The CDR3 loop is CASSLAGSTGQLYF. Incomplete CDR3 DNA: TGTGCCAGCAGTCTGGCGGGGAGTACCGGGCAGCTCTAC.

In regard to this clone: Gene and germline names: mouse. Coverage ceases 1 residue before the CDR3 finishes, and the germline J gene fills in the end. The rearrangement links TRBV23 to TRBJ2-3; whether TRBD1, the table's D call, matches the DNA was not checked. The length of the CDR3 is 16 residues. Germline CDR1 is KGHTA and CDR2 is FQNQQP. CDR3 amino acids: CSSSQGDRGGAETLYF. The CDR3 DNA, read in part, is TGCTCCAGCAGTCAAGGGGACAGGGGAGGTGCAGAAACGCTGTAT.

A note on this clone: Mouse gene names and germline throughout. The CDR3 goes on 1 residue after the read ends, and that part is filled in from the germline J gene. The chain employs TRBV12-1 and TRBJ1-1; D is uncertain. Trimming removed 0 bases from V and 4 bases from J, with 5 bases in between. The CDR3 length is 12 residues. Germline lookup yields CDR1 SGHSN and CDR2 HYEKVE. Partial CDR3 DNA: TGTGCCAGCTCTCTCCGCGGCACAGAAGTCTTC. Its protein product is CASSLRGTEVF. From start to end, the CDR3 is CASSLRGTEVFF.

This clone was detected only a few times. Gene labels here are mouse ones. Read coverage stops 1 residue before the CDR3 terminus; the germline J gene supplies the remainder. The chain links TRBV1 to TRBJ1-4; TRBD1 matches 7 bases. The CDR3 runs to 15 residues. Germline values: CDR1 NSQYPW, CDR2 LRSPGD (reference sequence). V shed 4 bases, J shed 5 bases, and the junction held 7 bases outside the gene matches. This CDR3 reads CTCSGGQSTNERLFF. The covered CDR3 bases are TGCACCTGCAGTGGGGGACAGTCTACTAACGAAAGATTATTT.

In this sample, this clone is medium-sized. Gene and germline names: mouse. Read coverage stops 1 residue before the CDR3 terminus; the germline J gene supplies the remainder. The V gene is TRBV3, the J gene TRBJ2-7; 7 bases match TRBD1. CDR3 size: 11 residues. The junction had 2 bases not matched to a gene; V was cut back by 4 bases and J by 8 bases. Looked up from germline, CDR1 is SNHLY and CDR2 is FYNGKV (reference sequence). Incomplete CDR3 DNA: TGTGCCAGCAGCTCGACAGGGAAACAGTAC. It codes for CASSSTGKQY. The whole CDR3 reads CASSSTGKQYF.

With respect to this clone: The germline and genes are mouse ones. The read is 1 residue too short to cover the CDR3 end, so that end is filled in from the germline J gene. The chain links TRBV20 to TRBJ2-4, with 8 bases aligning to TRBD1. CDR3 size: 14 residues. J was trimmed by 0 bases and V by 3 bases; bases with no gene match: 2. CDR1 is GFQATS, CDR2 STVNSAI, per germline. CDR3 loop: CGARQGGSQNTLYF. CDR3 DNA (partial): TGTGGTGCTAGACAGGGGGGTAGTCAAAACACCTTGTAC.

On this clone: All gene names here are mouse names. The CDR3 end falls 1 residue outside the read, so it is completed with the germline J gene. The V call is TRBV29, the J call TRBJ1-3; D remains unclear. Trimming removed 2 bases from V and 0 bases from J, with 2 bases in between. CDR1 is MSHET, CDR2 SYDVDS, per germline. The CDR3 is 13 amino acids. The CDR3 sequence is CASSLNSGNTLYF. The sequenced part of the CDR3 DNA is TGTGCTAGCAGTTTAAATTCTGGAAATACGCTCTAT.

On this clone itself: Mouse gene names apply. The CDR3 end falls 1 residue outside the read, so it is completed with the germline J gene. The genes are TRBV13-2 and TRBJ1-1, with TRBD1 matching 7 bases. The junction had 0 bases not matched to a gene; V was cut back by 0 bases and J by 4 bases. The CDR3 sequence is 13 residues long. The germline V gene encodes CDR1 NNHNN and CDR2 SYGAGS (reference sequence). Incomplete CDR3 DNA: TGTGCCAGCGGTGATGGACAGGGCACAGAAGTCTTC. Translated, it gives CASGDGQGTEVF. From start to end, the CDR3 is CASGDGQGTEVFF.

As to this clone: The gene names given are mouse names. The read ends 1 residue shy of where the CDR3 ends; the end is completed using the germline J gene. The gene calls are TRBV13-3 and TRBJ2-1; D could derive from TRBD1 or TRBD2 (6 bases each). V lost 2 bases, J lost 3 bases, and 9 bases lay in between. Looked up from germline, CDR1 is NNHDY and CDR2 is SYVADS. This CDR3 comprises 14 residues. The CDR3 bases that were read are TGTGCCAGCAGTGAACGGGGGCTCTATGCTGAGCAGTTC. Translation gives CASSERGLYAEQF. The full CDR3 sequence reads CASSERGLYAEQFF.

Of note for this clone: Germline and genes here are mouse. From the germline J gene comes the end of the CDR3, since the read stops 1 residue before it. The chain links TRBV26 to TRBJ2-1; 9 nucleotides align to TRBD1. The germline V gene has CDR1 KGHPV and CDR2 FQNQEV (reference sequence). The CDR3 loop spans 14 amino acids. Trimming removed 1 base from V and 5 bases from J; junction bases left unmatched: 0. Incomplete CDR3 DNA: TGTGCCAGCAGTCTGTGGGACAGGGATGCTGAGCAGTTC. Its translation: CASSLWDRDAEQF. The whole CDR3 is CASSLWDRDAEQFF.

This clone was recorded only once. Mouse gene names and germline throughout. The read falls 1 residue short of the CDR3 end, and the missing part is taken from the germline J gene. The chain has TRBV23 and TRBJ2-3; the table names TRBD2, a call not compared with the DNA. Per the germline V gene, CDR1 is KGHTA and CDR2 is FQNQQP. The CDR3 extends over 13 amino acids. The CDR3 protein is CSSSQRGGETLYF. The sequenced part of the CDR3 DNA is TGCTCCAGCAGTCAAAGGGGGGGAGAAACGCTGTAT. The full variable domain, completed using reference TRBV23 and TRBJ2-3, is DAAVTQKPRYLIKMKGQEAEMKCIPEKGHTAVFWYQQKQSKELKFLIYFQNQQPLDQIDMVKERFSAVCPSSSLCSLGIRTCEAEDSALYLCSSSQRGGETLYFGSGTRLTVL.

As regards this clone: Gene names denote mouse genes. With the read ending 1 residue before the CDR3 end, the germline J gene is used to fill in that end. The chain has TRBV26 and TRBJ2-5; 7 bases line up with TRBD1. CDR1 is KGHPV and CDR2 is FQNQEV in the germline V gene (reference sequence). This CDR3 contains 14 residues. V lost 3 bases and J lost 1; bases outside the gene matches: 1. The CDR3 protein is CASSLQGDQDTQYF. The DNA read from the CDR3 is TGTGCCAGCAGTCTCCAGGGGGACCAAGACACCCAGTAC.

For this clone: Mouse names are used for the genes. The observed sequence ends 1 residue before the CDR3 terminus, with the missing tail filled in from the germline J gene. The chain carries TRBV3 and TRBJ1-1; no clear D gene. CDR3 size: 13 residues. V was shortened by 2 bases and J by 0 bases, with 4 bases between the two germline ends. Germline V gene data show CDR1 as SNHLY and CDR2 as FYNGKV (reference sequence). The sequenced part of the CDR3 DNA is TGTGCCAGCAGCTTATCAGCAAACACAGAAGTCTTC. This encodes CASSLSANTEVF. The whole CDR3 protein reads CASSLSANTEVFF.

As for this clone: Gene names follow the mouse nomenclature. The read ends 1 residue shy of where the CDR3 ends; the end is completed using the germline J gene. The chain uses TRBV3 and TRBJ2-5; TRBD1 might be the D (6 bases). Germline CDR1 SNHLY, CDR2 FYNGKV (reference sequence). V lost 4 bases, J lost 3 bases, and 11 bases lay in between. The CDR3 spans 14 residues. The CDR3 reads CASSSRDIQDTQYF. The CDR3 bases that were read are TGTGCCAGCAGCTCCCGGGACATACAAGACACCCAGTAC. Supplemented by reference TRBV3 and TRBJ2-5, the full variable domain reads GPKVLQIPSHQIIDMGQMVTLNCDPVSNHLYFYWYKQILGQQMEFLVNFYNGKVMEKSKLFKDQFSVERPDGSYFTLKIQPTALEDSAVYFCASSSRDIQDTQYFGPGTRLLVL.